These 26 T cell receptor beta chains were sequenced from one sample in a study of T cell clones after liver transplantation. Profiling relied on immunoSEQ multiplex PCR, and the TCRdb table lists in-frame clones only, not all of them. Of some 70,000 clones in the sample, 90% were seen once. The starting material was CD4+ T cells from blood, obtained before liver transplant. The receptors derive from a human donor who received a liver transplant.

J is TRBJ2-1 and V is TRBV18, with 8 bases matching TRBD2. The germline CDR1 and CDR2 sequences are KGHSH and LQKENI. This CDR3 is 15 amino acids long. The V gene end was trimmed by 4 bases and the J gene end by 1 base; junction bases not matched to a gene: 3. CDR3 bases: TGTGCCAGCTCACTCAGCGGGAGTTCCTACAATGAGCAGTTCTTC. Translating gives CASSLSGSSYNEQFF.

The chain combines TRBV9 with TRBJ2-5, with D possibly being TRBD1 (5 bases). This CDR3 comprises 15 residues. Germline-derived CDR1 and CDR2 are SGDLS and YYNGEE. With 3 bases removed from V and 2 bases from J, the gap between germline ends came to 14 bases. The CDR3, as DNA: TGTGCCAGCAGCGGCCAGGGAAGTCCTCAAGAGACCCAGTACTTC. Its protein product is CASSGQGSPQETQYF.

This chain uses TRBV9 with TRBJ2-2; D remains unclear. The germline V gene has CDR1 SGDLS and CDR2 YYNGEE. CDR3 length: 14 residues. The ends were cut back, 3 bases at V and 4 bases at J, with 10 bases in the middle. DNA of the CDR3: TGTGCCAGCAGCGCAAACGGCCTCACCGGGGAGCTGTTTTTT. This gives the protein CASSANGLTGELFF. The full variable domain, its missing parts supplied by reference TRBV9 and TRBJ2-2, is DSGVTQTPKHLITATGQRVTLRCSPRSGDLSVYWYQQSLDQGLQFLIQYYNGEERAKGNILERFSAQQFPDLHSELNLSSLELGDSALYFCASSANGLTGELFFGEGSRLTVL.

The V and J genes are TRBV2 and TRBJ1-2, with 7 bases lining up with TRBD1. Germline assignment: CDR1 SNHLY and CDR2 FYNNEI. V was pared by 7 bases and J by 4 bases, with 12 bases of the junction left unmatched. This CDR3 region has 15 residues. The CDR3 bases are TGTGCCAGCACCCAGGGGGGCCCCCCGGGCTATGGCTACACCTTC. It translates to CASTQGGPPGYGYTF.

The rearrangement uses TRBV11-3 and TRBJ2-5, with TRBD1 matching 12 bases. Germline V gene sequence: CDR1 SGHNT, CDR2 YENEEA. V lost 4 bases and J lost 1; bases outside the gene matches: 10. There are 18 residues in the CDR3. The CDR3, as DNA: TGTGCCAGCAGCTGGACCTCCGGGACAGGGGGCCCCCAAGAGACCCAGTACTTC. Amino acid sequence: CASSWTSGTGGPQETQYF. The variable domain in full, with the rest retrieved from reference TRBV11-3 and TRBJ2-5, is EAGVVQSPRYKIIEKKQPVAFWCNPISGHNTLYWYLQNLGQGPELLIRYENEEAVDDSQLPKDRFSAERLKGVDSTLKIQPAELGDSAVYLCASSWTSGTGGPQETQYFGPGTRLLVL.

The chain recombines TRBV19 with TRBJ1-2, with D unresolved. This CDR3 has 12 residues. Germline CDR1 and CDR2: LNHDA and SQIVND (reference sequence). V shed 6 bases and J shed 4 bases, with 9 bases lying between them. The CDR3 bases are TGTGCCAGTAGGACACCAACCTATGGCTACACCTTC. Translation: CASRTPTYGYTF.

The rearrangement uses TRBV9 and TRBJ2-2; maybe TRBD2 (5 bases). This CDR3 spans 14 amino acids. Trimming took 4 bases from V and 6 from J, leaving 13 bases between them. The germline gives CDR1 SGDLS, CDR2 YYNGEE. CDR3 coding DNA: TGTGCCAGCAGCCCAGCGGTTGTGCCCGGGGAGCTGTTTTTT. Amino acid sequence: CASSPAVVPGELFF.

This chain joins TRBV28 and TRBJ2-5; unclear D gene. Deletions cut 4 bases from V and 0 bases from J, with 6 bases between. This CDR3 has 13 residues. Germline loops: CDR1 MDHEN, CDR2 SYDVKM. This CDR3 reads CASSSPNQETQYF. Written as DNA, the CDR3 is TGTGCCAGCAGTTCACCGAACCAAGAGACCCAGTACTTC. Complete variable domain (other parts from reference TRBV28 and TRBJ2-5): DVKVTQSSRYLVKRTGEKVFLECVQDMDHENMFWYRQDPGLGLRLIYFSYDVKMKEKGDIPEGYSVSREKKERFSLILESASTNQTSMYLCASSSPNQETQYFGPGTRLLVL.

The table lists this clone with a few counts. The sample carries other DNA sequences with the same CDR3. This chain uses TRBV19 with TRBJ2-3; D is undetermined. V shed 5 bases and J shed 4 bases, with 10 bases lying between them. This CDR3 has 13 residues. CDR1 and CDR2 from the germline V gene are LNHDA and SQIVND (reference sequence). The CDR3 nucleotides are TGTGCCAGTAGTCCGGTCCGGGCAGATACGCAGTATTTT. The encoded protein is CASSPVRADTQYF.

V is TRBV11-3 and J is TRBJ2-3; D is uncertain. Germline CDR1 is SGHNT and CDR2 is YENEEA. Trimming removed 6 bases at V and 0 bases at J, with 7 bases between. CDR3 length: 13 amino acids. In DNA, the CDR3 is TGTGCCAGCAGGTCATTTAGCACAGATACGCAGTATTTT. Protein product: CASRSFSTDTQYF.

V is TRBV28 and J is TRBJ1-4; TRBD1 matches 8 bases. V dropped 5 bases and J dropped 2; count of bases not matched to a gene: 4. The CDR3 consists of 15 residues. Looked up from germline, CDR1 is MDHEN and CDR2 is SYDVKM. The chain's CDR3 is CASSPTGATNEKLFF. The DNA of the CDR3 is TGTGCCAGCAGTCCGACAGGGGCCACTAATGAAAAACTGTTTTTT.

This sequence joins TRBV2 and TRBJ1-2, with D tentatively TRBD1 (6 bases). This CDR3 is 16 amino acids long. Germline assignment: CDR1 SNHLY and CDR2 FYNNEI. V shed 3 bases and J shed 5 bases, with 19 bases lying between them. CDR3 DNA sequence: TGTGCCAGCAGTGACAACAGGGAAGTAGTCAGATATGGCTACACCTTC. It yields the protein CASSDNREVVRYGYTF.

The genes are TRBV2 and TRBJ2-5, with D possibly TRBD1 on 6 matching bases. V gave up 2 bases and J gave up 0 bases, with 7 bases separating them. The CDR3 loop spans 14 amino acids. Germline V gene lookup returns CDR1 SNHLY and CDR2 FYNNEI. In DNA, the CDR3 is TGTGCCAGCAGTGAAAACAGGGACCAAGAGACCCAGTACTTC. Its protein product is CASSENRDQETQYF.

The J gene is TRBJ1-1, the V gene TRBV5-1; a weak D match, TRBD1 (5 bases). The germline gives CDR1 SGHRS, CDR2 YFSETQ. V was cut by 5 bases and J by 2 bases, with 10 bases left in between. This CDR3 has 13 residues. This CDR3 is CASRPGPNTEAFF. The CDR3 DNA follows: TGCGCCAGCAGACCGGGGCCCAACACTGAAGCTTTCTTT.

The rearrangement joins TRBV4-1 to TRBJ2-5; TRBD2 matches at 7 bases. Germline V gene data show CDR1 as MGHRA and CDR2 as YSYEKL. V shed 0 bases, J shed 1 base, and the junction held 8 bases outside the gene matches. There are 17 residues in the CDR3. CDR3: CASSQDVAGALQETQYF. The CDR3 DNA is TGCGCCAGCAGCCAAGATGTTGCGGGAGCCCTCCAAGAGACCCAGTACTTC.

V gene TRBV19 combines with J gene TRBJ1-4; D might be TRBD1 (6 bases). Germline V gene sequence: CDR1 LNHDA, CDR2 SQIVND (reference sequence). The CDR3 extends over 14 amino acids. Between the trimmed V and J ends, which lost 5 bases and 3 bases, there was a span of 10 bases. The CDR3 loop reads CASSPGVANEKLFF. Here the CDR3 DNA reads TGTGCCAGTAGTCCAGGGGTGGCTAATGAAAAACTGTTTTTT.

This sequence joins TRBV6-5 and TRBJ2-5, with D uncertain. Germline V gene sequence: CDR1 MNHEY, CDR2 SVGAGI. V was cut by 6 bases and J by 1 base, with 9 bases left in between. The CDR3 runs to 13 residues. This chain's CDR3 is CASSPTVQETQYF. The CDR3 nucleotides read TGTGCCAGCAGCCCTACAGTCCAAGAGACCCAGTACTTC.

This clone was seen just once. This chain joins TRBV5-1 and TRBJ1-2, with 8 bases fitting TRBD1. Looked up from germline, CDR1 is SGHRS and CDR2 is YFSETQ. This CDR3 spans 12 amino acids. V dropped 4 bases and J dropped 8; count of bases not matched to a gene: 4. The DNA for the CDR3 is TGCGCCAGCAGCACGACAGGGGACGGCTACACCTTC. Translating it yields CASSTTGDGYTF.

The V gene is TRBV28, the J gene TRBJ2-4; 8 bases agree with TRBD2. Germline V lookup: CDR1 MDHEN, CDR2 SYDVKM. The CDR3 loop spans 15 amino acids. Losses at the gene ends were 6 bases for V and 3 bases for J; bases not matched to a gene: 7. The CDR3 loop reads CASRTPGLDKNIQYF. The CDR3 DNA is TGTGCCAGCAGAACCCCGGGACTAGACAAAAACATTCAGTACTTC.

The rearrangement links TRBV2 to TRBJ1-3; D gene ambiguous. The CDR3 is 18 residues long. Trimming cost V 4 bases and J 4 bases, with 23 bases left between them. CDR1 and CDR2 (germline): SNHLY, FYNNEI. The CDR3 region is CASSVSRPGGAAGNTIYF. The CDR3 nucleotides read TGTGCCAGCAGTGTTTCCCGCCCCGGCGGCGCCGCGGGAAACACCATATATTTT.

This clone is a singleton in its sample. V and J are TRBV10-3 and TRBJ2-2; D remains unclear. The length of the CDR3 is 13 residues. The V and J ends lost 7 bases and 1 base respectively, with 7 bases between them. Germline V gives CDR1 ENHRY, CDR2 SYGVKD. CDR3 sequence reads: CAIMAGNTGELFF. The DNA for the CDR3 is TGTGCCATCATGGCAGGGAACACCGGGGAGCTGTTTTTT.

J is TRBJ2-1 and V is TRBV2; D may be TRBD1 or TRBD2 (5 bases each). The germline V gene encodes CDR1 SNHLY and CDR2 FYNNEI. V lost 1 base and J lost 7, with 11 bases in between. CDR3 length: 14 residues. The CDR3 loop reads CASSEDGWGNEQFF. CDR3 coding DNA: TGTGCCAGCAGTGAAGACGGTTGGGGGAATGAGCAGTTCTTC.

The V and J genes are TRBV5-6 and TRBJ2-1; D assignment may be TRBD1 or TRBD2 (5 bases each). V was shortened by 7 bases and J by 2 bases, with 7 bases between the two germline ends. This CDR3 contains 12 residues. The germline CDR1 and CDR2 sequences are SGHDT and YYEEEE. The chain's CDR3 is CASGTTYNEQFF. DNA for the CDR3: TGTGCCAGCGGGACCACCTACAATGAGCAGTTCTTC. Combining the CDR3 with reference TRBV5-6 and TRBJ2-1 gives the whole variable domain DAGVTQSPTHLIKTRGQQVTLRCSPKSGHDTVSWYQQALGQGPQFIFQYYEEEERQRGNFPDRFSGHQFPNYSSELNVNALLLGDSALYLCASGTTYNEQFFGPGTRLTVL.

The gene calls are TRBV11-3 and TRBJ2-5, with 9 bases aligning to TRBD1. The CDR3 extends over 16 amino acids. V lost 1 base, J lost 2 bases, and 5 bases stayed unmatched. CDR1 is SGHNT and CDR2 is YENEEA in the germline V gene. This CDR3 is CASSLGDREVQETQYF. CDR3 bases: TGTGCCAGCAGCTTAGGGGACAGGGAGGTTCAAGAGACCCAGTACTTC. Using reference TRBV11-3 and TRBJ2-5 for the parts outside the CDR3, the full variable domain is EAGVVQSPRYKIIEKKQPVAFWCNPISGHNTLYWYLQNLGQGPELLIRYENEEAVDDSQLPKDRFSAERLKGVDSTLKIQPAELGDSAVYLCASSLGDREVQETQYFGPGTRLLVL.

J is TRBJ2-7 and V is TRBV10-3; D unclear. The CDR3 extends over 13 amino acids. The ends were cut back, 5 bases at V and 1 base at J, with 9 bases in the middle. CDR1 is ENHRY and CDR2 is SYGVKD in the germline V gene. CDR3: CAISTPSSYEQYF. As DNA, the CDR3 is TGTGCCATCAGTACACCATCTTCCTACGAGCAGTACTTC.

The chain is built from TRBV5-1 and TRBJ1-2, with 7 bases matching TRBD1. The CDR3 runs to 23 residues. Germline CDR1 and CDR2: SGHRS and YFSETQ. With 1 base clipped from V and 0 bases from J, the junction kept 27 bases outside the gene matches. CDR3 region: CASSLWVWVVTIYRDSPNYGYTF. DNA of the CDR3: TGCGCCAGCAGCTTGTGGGTTTGGGTTGTGACTATTTACCGGGACAGTCCTAACTATGGCTACACCTTC.